This T cell receptor (beta chain) derives from a study of T cell repertoires in ileal Crohn's disease. Germline V lookup: CDR1 SGHRS, CDR2 YFSETQ. V lost 4 bases to trimming and J lost 3 bases; unmatched junction nucleotides: 9. This CDR3 comprises 16 residues. This table comes from immunoSEQ multiplex PCR, and its TCRdb copy is limited to in-frame clones, with some not included. Here the sample spans thousands of clones, about 85% being singletons. Time point meaning: proximal margin of the surgical specimen (macroscopically non-inflamed). The receptor was isolated from an adult with Crohn's disease. The sample consisted of ileal tissue. The chain uses TRBV5-1 and TRBJ2-2; TRBD2 matches at 7 bases. CDR3 loop: CASSPAPGRDTGELFF. In DNA, the CDR3 is TGCGCCAGCAGCCCGGCCCCAGGGAGGGACACCGGGGAGCTGTTTTTT.